The entry that follows covers one T cell receptor (beta chain) sequence. It has no known antigen specificity. It has no much larger one-base neighbor in the sample; base qualities were not kept. These data are taken from a study of radiotherapy plus CTLA-4 blockade in lung cancer (dated by TCRdb to 2016 to 2018). Describing the broader study: Objective responses were observed in 18% of enrolled patients, and disease control was achieved in 31%.

The library was prepared using the immunoSEQ multiplex PCR assay. TCRdb took over this immuneACCESS table, retaining in-frame rearrangements with V and J assigned. Such tables are incomplete; in checked studies, under half of the missing clones stem from an unresolved V gene, and the remainder is unexplained. Present in this sample are about 90,000 clones, approximately 83% of which were seen just once. The top ten hold 13% to 15% of the sample. The study tested focal radiation therapy combined with CTLA-4 blockade (ipilimumab) in patients with chemo-refractory metastatic non-small-cell lung cancer. Results the study describes overall, beyond this receptor: The strongest predictors of response were reported to be early dynamic shifts in blood T cell clones along with a rise in serum interferon-beta following radiation. After treatment with radiotherapy and ipilimumab, TCR clones that originated in tumors expanded in peripheral blood.

The CDR3 spans 12 residues, from the cysteine through the phenylalanine. CDR3 DNA is the only sequence kept; it has 36 bases, read in frame from the first base. V is shortened by 6 bases, J by 11 bases, and the region joining them spans 16 bases. The CDR1 and CDR2 encoded by the germline V gene (reference sequence) are SEHNR and FQNEAQ. This receptor was taken from a human donor with non-small cell lung cancer that progressed on radiotherapy plus ipilimumab. Recombination connected TRBV7-9 to TRBJ2-5; a weak D assignment points to TRBD1 (6 bases agree). Sequencing used peripheral blood, obtained from a patient treated with radiotherapy plus ipilimumab. Read as DNA, the sequence is TGTGCCAGCAGTCCGGACAGCCATCATCAGTACTTC. It codes for CASSPDSHHQYF.